The T cell receptor beta chain under discussion was sequenced for a study of blood T cell repertoires in COVID-19 (TCRdb year 2020). Describing the broader study: Samples from collaborators originated in the United States, Italy and Spain and spanned both the acute and convalescent phases of COVID-19. Deeply sampled blood TCRbeta repertoires from subjects exposed to, actively infected with, or recovered from COVID-19 were included in the dataset. Where available, HLA class I and class II types were obtained from metadata supplied by the sample provider rather than from assay-based typing. Samples came from the ongoing ImmuneRACE study (first 160 participants) plus 1,254 subjects from 6 global collaborators. The material from the prospective study consisted of cDNA or gDNA derived from T cells, B-cell-depleted T cells, or PBMCs. The repertoires were released in a freely available public database intended as a resource for research on the immune response to SARS-CoV-2. Nearly every sample came with metadata listing a de-identified subject ID, COVID-19 status, age in years and sex. Broad study findings and their caveats: How much clinical and demographic metadata was included differed by source and by participant, and the metadata was provided uncurated.

Trimming accounts for 9 bases at V and 3 bases at J, while the number of junction bases matched to no gene is 8. From a lookup of the germline V gene, CDR1 and CDR2 are KGHDR and SFDVKD. The CDR3 runs 15 residues from the cysteine to the phenylalanine. The read is trimmed to its CDR3 DNA, 45 bases read in frame from base 1. The immunoSEQ Assay, a bias-controlled multiplex PCR, was used to amplify TCRbeta CDR3 regions from genomic DNA. On the authors' methods: The number of nucleated cells in each sample was estimated from the amplification of reference gene primers within the assay. To quantify the absolute abundance of each unique TCRbeta CDR3 rearrangement, sequence reads were collapsed and filtered. For each sample, productive Simpson clonality was calculated as the square root of Simpson's diversity index across productive rearrangements. TCRdb limited this immuneACCESS table to in-frame rearrangements with V and J called. A share of clones is missing; checked studies link under half to unresolved V genes, and the rest is unexplained. The V and J calls and clone size come from that table; D and trimming were worked out from the DNA. Recorded for this sample are 390,000 or so clones; 80% to 90% of them occurred a single time. The ten top clones hold less than 11% of the sample.

Regarding this clone: It has no known antigen specificity. Qualities for individual bases were not recorded, and no much larger clone is one base off.

One collaborating source in Seattle enrolled patients during active infection and followed them longitudinally through the course of disease. Each collaborating institution followed its own protocols to collect whole blood in K2EDTA tubes. Collaborator samples were shipped for TCRbeta analysis as frozen whole blood, isolated PBMCs, or DNA extracted from either sample type. This sequence uses TRBV24-1 and TRBJ2-3, with 10 bases in between that match TRBD1. The origin of this receptor is a woman aged 30 to 39 with COVID-19, enrolled during active disease. The material sequenced was peripheral blood. Here the CDR3 is given as CATESDRGMTDTQYF. DNA sequence: TGTGCCACCGAATCGGACAGGGGGATGACAGATACGCAGTATTTT.